The following is a TCR beta chain sequence with its context. This receptor's antigen is unknown. Qualities for individual bases were not recorded, and no much larger clone is one base off. CDR1 and CDR2 are drawn from the germline V gene (reference sequence): MNHEY, SMNVEV. V loses 6 bases of germline sequence and J loses 3 bases, and the interval between the two ends is 11 bases. Reading from cysteine to phenylalanine, the CDR3 counts 13 amino acids. CDR3 DNA is the only sequence kept; it has 39 bases, read in frame from the first base. Each collaborating institution followed its own protocols to collect whole blood in K2EDTA tubes. For TCRbeta analysis, collaborators shipped samples as frozen whole blood, isolated PBMCs, or DNA extracted from either of those sample types. The immunoSEQ Assay, a bias-controlled multiplex PCR, was used to amplify TCRbeta CDR3 regions from genomic DNA. Per the original workflow: The number of nucleated cells in each sample was estimated by amplification of reference gene primers within the assay. To quantify the absolute abundance of each unique TCRbeta CDR3 rearrangement, sequence reads were collapsed and filtered. For each sample, productive Simpson clonality was calculated by taking the square root of Simpson's diversity index across productive rearrangements. Entries here come from immuneACCESS through TCRdb and include only in-frame sequences with V and J called. Some clones fail to appear in such tables; in the studies checked, an unresolved V gene covers under half of the shortfall, and the cause of the remainder is unknown. That table furnishes V, J and clone size, whereas the DNA furnished D and trimming. The sample table lists around 200,000 clones, 85% to 90% of them with a count of one. The ten largest clones take up roughly 2% of the sample.

This record comes from a study of blood T cell repertoires in COVID-19 (dated by TCRdb to 2020 to 2022). As for the study more broadly: Samples from collaborators originated in the United States, Italy and Spain and spanned both the acute and convalescent phases of COVID-19. The material from the prospective study consisted of cDNA or gDNA derived from T cells, B-cell-depleted T cells, or PBMCs. Deeply sampled blood TCRbeta repertoires from subjects exposed to, actively infected with, or recovered from COVID-19 were included in the dataset. The repertoires were released in a freely available public database intended as a resource for research on the immune response to SARS-CoV-2. Samples were obtained from the ongoing ImmuneRACE study (first 160 participants) and from about 1,300 subjects provided by 6 global collaborators. The sample metadata nearly always contained a de-identified subject ID, COVID-19 status, age in years and sex. HLA class I and class II types, where available, came from metadata supplied by the sample provider rather than from assay-based typing.

Broader findings and caveats from the paper: Clinical and demographic metadata were provided uncurated, with the amount varying by source and participant.

The chain employs TRBV27 and TRBJ1-1, with no confidently assigned D gene. Input material: peripheral blood. The sequence derives from a woman aged 45-65 years with acute or convalescent COVID-19. The CDR3 region has the sequence CASSRRVDTEAFF. The nucleotide sequence is given as TGTGCCAGCAGCAGGCGGGTGGACACTGAAGCTTTCTTT.